These 28 T cell receptor beta chains originate from one sample sequenced in a study of blood T cell repertoires in COVID-19. The assay was immunoSEQ multiplex PCR, and TCRdb's table has in-frame clones only and misses some. The repertoire holds 150,000 to 250,000 clones, around 90% seen once, with around 2.4% in the top ten. Sequenced sample: PBMCs or T cells enriched from blood (not recorded which). These receptor sequences come from a woman aged 25 to 39 who had recovered from COVID-19.

CDR3 loop: CASSLIRGTGNTEAFF. CDR3 bases: TGTGCCAGCAGCTTGATAAGGGGTACAGGGAACACTGAAGCTTTCTTT. The chain has TRBV5-4 and TRBJ1-1; TRBD1 is a possible D gene (5 bases). Looked up from germline, CDR1 is SGHNT and CDR2 is YYREEE (reference sequence). The V end lost 1 base, the J end lost 1 base, and 14 bases lay between the germline ends. CDR3 size: 16 residues.

This clone was detected ten times or more. The chain employs TRBV2 and TRBJ2-5, with D maybe TRBD2 (6 bases). The CDR3 contains 13 residues. V was cut by 3 bases and J by 5 bases, with 10 bases left in between. Germline lookup yields CDR1 SNHLY and CDR2 FYNNEI. The CDR3 sequence is CASSERAGETQYF. The CDR3 bases are TGTGCCAGCAGTGAGCGTGCGGGGGAGACCCAGTACTTC.

The genes are TRBV5-1 and TRBJ2-1; 8 positions match TRBD2. Losses at the gene ends were 0 bases for V and 4 bases for J; bases not matched to a gene: 6. Germline CDR1 reads SGHRS; CDR2 reads YFSETQ. The length of the CDR3 is 16 residues. The chain's CDR3 is CASSLGVAGSYNEQFF. DNA for the CDR3: TGCGCCAGCAGCTTGGGGGTAGCGGGATCTTACAATGAGCAGTTCTTC.

This clone was recorded only once. The chain has TRBV4-3 and TRBJ2-1, with TRBD2 matching 12 bases. The length of the CDR3 is 16 residues. Germline-derived CDR1 and CDR2 are LGHNA and YSLEER. Germline trimming cut 3 bases from V and 10 bases from J; bases unmatched to any gene: 10. CDR3 sequence: CASSQSSSGRGSEQFF. CDR3 bases: TGCGCCAGCAGCCAGTCTTCTAGCGGGAGGGGAAGCGAGCAGTTCTTC.

This chain joins TRBV6-2 or TRBV6-3 and TRBJ2-7; possible D gene TRBD2, 5 bases. CDR1 is MNHEY, CDR2 SVGEGT, per germline. CDR3 length: 14 amino acids. V was cut by 6 bases and J by 6 bases, with 18 bases left in between. Here the CDR3 reads CASSLSGPAGEQYF. CDR3 nucleotide sequence: TGTGCCAGCAGCCTAAGCGGTCCGGCGGGCGAGCAGTACTTC.

The genes are TRBV14 and TRBJ2-3, with a possible D match to TRBD1 (5 bases). The V end was cut by 6 bases, the J end by 2 bases, with 12 bases between. The CDR3 has 14 residues. From germline, CDR1 is SGHDN and CDR2 FVKESK. The DNA for the CDR3 is TGTGCCAGCAGAGGGGCTCCCTACACAGATACGCAGTATTTT. This sequence encodes CASRGAPYTDTQYF.

V is TRBV14 and J is TRBJ2-7; 7 bases align to TRBD1. This CDR3 comprises 13 residues. CDR1 SGHDN and CDR2 FVKESK come from the germline V gene. The junction had 11 bases not matched to a gene; V was cut back by 6 bases and J by 9 bases. CDR3 coding DNA: TGTGCCAGCAGTTCCGGGACAGTTACAAGGCAGTACTTC. It translates to CASSSGTVTRQYF.

The chain uses TRBV4-1 and TRBJ1-1; D remains unclear. Germline V gene lookup returns CDR1 MGHRA and CDR2 YSYEKL. The CDR3 totals 11 residues. Trimming cost V 0 bases and J 11 bases, with 7 bases left between them. CDR3: CASSQDSGAFF. CDR3 nucleotide sequence: TGCGCCAGCAGCCAAGATTCGGGGGCTTTCTTT.

V usage is TRBV5-4 and J usage is TRBJ2-3, with D uncertain. Trimming shortened V by 0 bases and J by 6 bases, and 17 bases separated the two germline ends. The CDR3 totals 16 residues. Germline values: CDR1 SGHNT, CDR2 YYREEE (reference sequence). The CDR3 reads CASSLGRPPSVDTQYF. The CDR3 nucleotides are TGTGCCAGCAGCTTGGGGCGGCCTCCGTCGGTCGATACGCAGTATTTT.

The CDR3 protein is CASSFSGSGNTEAFF. The CDR3 bases are TGTGCCAGCAGTTTTTCCGGTTCCGGGAACACTGAAGCTTTCTTT. This chain links TRBV6-6 with TRBJ1-1; D unresolved. V gave up 4 bases and J gave up 1 base, with 13 bases separating them. The CDR3 extends over 15 amino acids. Per germline, CDR1 MNHNY and CDR2 SVGAGI (reference sequence).

This clone was seen a handful of times. The rearrangement links TRBV25-1 to TRBJ1-1; TRBD1 aligns across 7 bases. The CDR3 loop spans 16 amino acids. Per the germline V gene, CDR1 is MGHDK and CDR2 is SYGVNS. The V and J ends lost 4 bases and 0 bases, in that order; junction bases with no gene match: 8. In nucleotides, the CDR3 is TGTGCCAGCAGTGCCAACAGGGGAGCGGTGAACACTGAAGCTTTCTTT. Translating it yields CASSANRGAVNTEAFF.

The V gene is TRBV11-2, the J gene TRBJ1-6; tentative D call: TRBD1 (5 bases). V lost 0 bases and J lost 8, with 11 bases in between. The CDR3 spans 15 residues. CDR1 is SGHAT and CDR2 is FQNNGV in the germline V gene. CDR3 sequence: CASSLEPGRHSPLHF. The CDR3 coding sequence is TGTGCCAGCAGCTTAGAACCAGGGAGGCATTCACCCCTCCACTTT.

Only one count was recorded for this clone. The chain joins TRBV19 to TRBJ1-2, with a possible D match to TRBD1 (5 bases). CDR3 length equals 17 residues. Germline loops: CDR1 LNHDA, CDR2 SQIVND (reference sequence). V dropped 4 bases and J dropped 0 bases, with 18 bases sitting between them. CDR3: CASSTQIGGTANYGYTF. The CDR3, as DNA: TGTGCCAGTAGTACCCAAATCGGGGGGACGGCTAACTATGGCTACACCTTC.

This clone was detected only once. The chain recombines TRBV7-2 with TRBJ2-5; the D gene is possibly TRBD2 (5 bases). The CDR3 sequence is 13 residues long. Trimming left V 1 base short and J 5 bases short, with 8 bases between. Germline V gene sequence: CDR1 SGHTA, CDR2 FQGNSA. The CDR3 sequence: CASSLGRGETQYF. The DNA of the CDR3 is TGTGCCAGCAGCTTAGGCCGGGGTGAGACCCAGTACTTC.

The CDR3 reads CATRRPGAPDEQFF. CDR3 nucleotides: TGTGCCACCAGGCGGCCCGGAGCACCCGATGAGCAGTTCTTC. The V call is TRBV15, the J call TRBJ2-1; unclear D gene. V was pared by 6 bases and J by 8 bases, with 17 bases between. Germline assignment: CDR1 LNHNV and CDR2 YYDKDF (reference sequence). The CDR3 is 14 amino acids. The full variable domain, in which reference TRBV15 and TRBJ2-1 provide the parts outside the CDR3, is DAMVIQNPRYQVTQFGKPVTLSCSQTLNHNVMYWYQQKSSQAPKLLFHYYDKDFNNEADTPDNFQSRRPNTSFCFLDIRSPGLGDTAMYLCATRRPGAPDEQFFGPGTRLTVL.

The V gene is TRBV4-1, the J gene TRBJ1-2, with D possibly TRBD1 on 5 matching bases. V was cut by 0 bases and J by 4 bases, with 12 bases left in between. The CDR3 sequence is 15 residues long. Germline values: CDR1 MGHRA, CDR2 YSYEKL. CDR3: CASSQDVGEAYGYTF. The CDR3 DNA reads as TGCGCCAGCAGCCAAGATGTGGGGGAGGCCTATGGCTACACCTTC.

The gene calls are TRBV19 and TRBJ1-1; D is uncertain. From germline, CDR1 is LNHDA and CDR2 SQIVND (reference sequence). Trimming pared 7 bases from V and 0 bases from J, leaving 15 bases between. This CDR3 has 15 residues. DNA for the CDR3: TGTGCCAGTACCCGTCGGGGTATAATGAACACTGAAGCTTTCTTT. Its protein product is CASTRRGIMNTEAFF.

The chain joins TRBV27 to TRBJ2-1, with 8 bases identical to TRBD2. V was clipped by 8 bases and J by 6 bases; unmatched bases: 12. The CDR3 has 15 residues. Germline CDR1 MNHEY, CDR2 SMNVEV (reference sequence). CDR3 region: CASAPTGGPGNEQFF. In nucleotides, the CDR3 is TGTGCCAGCGCTCCGACGGGAGGGCCAGGCAATGAGCAGTTCTTC.

The sample holds one count of this clone. The rearrangement links TRBV6-5 to TRBJ1-5; 8 bases match TRBD1. The CDR3 is 15 amino acids. V gave up 4 bases and J gave up 4 bases; unmatched junction bases: 6. Germline V gives CDR1 MNHEY, CDR2 SVGAGI. CDR3 DNA sequence: TGTGCCAGCAGTTCCGACAGGGGTCTTAATCAGCCCCAGCATTTT. Residues: CASSSDRGLNQPQHF.

V usage is TRBV9 and J usage is TRBJ1-2; D remains unclear. Germline V gives CDR1 SGDLS, CDR2 YYNGEE. The CDR3 covers 14 residues. Trimming cost V 4 bases and J 0 bases, with 10 bases left between them. This CDR3 is CASSPDGANYGYTF. The DNA for the CDR3 is TGTGCCAGCAGCCCCGACGGAGCTAACTATGGCTACACCTTC.

Here the CDR3 reads CASSLAGNLNTEAFF. The CDR3 bases are TGTGCCAGCAGCTTAGCAGGGAACCTGAACACTGAAGCTTTCTTT. This rearrangement joins TRBV11-2 to TRBJ1-1; D may be TRBD1 (5 bases). The germline gives CDR1 SGHAT, CDR2 FQNNGV. The CDR3 runs 15 residues. Trimming stripped 1 base from V and 0 bases from J, with 9 bases between.

This clone has only one observation. The DNA for the CDR3 is TGTGCCAGCAGTGAACTAGCGGAGTCCTACAATGAGCAGTTCTTC. Residues: CASSELAESYNEQFF. V usage is TRBV6-4 and J usage is TRBJ2-1, with 8 bases lining up with TRBD2. Germline-derived CDR1 and CDR2 are MRHNA and SNTAGT. The CDR3 consists of 15 residues. J gave up 1 base and V 3 bases, and 2 bases lay outside the gene matches.

This clone is medium-sized (0.01 to 0.1%) within its sample. The chain couples TRBV7-3 to TRBJ1-1; D not certain. Trimming shortened V by 0 bases and J by 3 bases, and 5 bases separated the two germline ends. The V gene's germline CDR1 is SGHTA and CDR2 FQGTGA. The CDR3 has 13 amino acids. The CDR3 DNA is TGTGCCAGCAGCTTAACGCCAGACACTGAAGCTTTCTTT. Residues: CASSLTPDTEAFF.

The chain is built from TRBV27 and TRBJ2-5, with D maybe TRBD2 (6 bases). The CDR3 runs 15 residues. Trimming took 0 bases from V and 5 from J, leaving 13 bases between them. Germline V gene data show CDR1 as MNHEY and CDR2 as SMNVEV (reference sequence). The CDR3 loop reads CASSLSAGDRETQYF. The CDR3 DNA reads TGTGCCAGCAGTTTATCAGCGGGCGACCGTGAGACCCAGTACTTC.

The rearrangement uses TRBV10-3 and TRBJ1-1, with 9 bases identical to TRBD1. V was clipped by 5 bases and J by 6 bases; unmatched bases: 4. The CDR3 covers 13 residues. Germline CDR1 and CDR2: ENHRY and SYGVKD. CDR3 DNA sequence: TGTGCCATCAGTACAGGGGGCTTGGCTGAAGCTTTCTTT. Residues: CAISTGGLAEAFF.

The chain is built from TRBV2 and TRBJ1-5; 7 bases are shared with TRBD1. After removal of 5 bases from V and 6 bases from J, the junction contained 7 bases not matched to a gene. This CDR3 has 14 amino acids. Germline CDR1 is SNHLY and CDR2 is FYNNEI. CDR3 in amino acids: CASSQDRVGQPQHF. CDR3 bases: TGTGCCAGCAGTCAAGACAGGGTAGGTCAGCCCCAGCATTTT.

V and J are TRBV30 and TRBJ1-2, with a possible D match to TRBD1 (6 bases). Trimming removed 3 bases from V and 2 bases from J, with 7 bases in between. Germline-derived CDR1 and CDR2 are GTSNPN and SVGIG (reference sequence). This CDR3 is 12 amino acids long. The CDR3 DNA follows: TGTGCCTGGAGAACAGGGAACTATGGCTACACCTTC. It yields the protein CAWRTGNYGYTF. The whole variable domain, filled in from reference TRBV30 and TRBJ1-2, reads SQTIHQWPATLVQPVGSPLSLECTVEGTSNPNLYWYRQAAGRGLQLLFYSVGIGQISSEVPQNLSASRPQDRQFILSSKKLLLSDSGFYLCAWRTGNYGYTFGSGTRLTVV.

The chain uses TRBV29-1 and TRBJ2-5; weak D call: TRBD2 (7 bases). Looked up from germline, CDR1 is SQVTM and CDR2 is ANQGSEA. The CDR3 spans 13 residues. V lost 6 bases to trimming and J lost 2 bases, with 13 bases between them. Here the CDR3 reads CSVEGGRQETQYF. DNA for the CDR3: TGCAGCGTGGAGGGGGGGAGGCAAGAGACCCAGTACTTC.